This TCR beta chain was sequenced during a study of identical twins. V shed 4 bases and J 4 bases; nucleotides not matched to a gene: 11. Germline V gene lookup returns CDR1 SGHDT and CDR2 YYEEEE. CDR3 length: 16 residues. A universal primer site was added by template switching, and unique molecular identifiers were carried by the cDNA. TCRdb fed the 5' RACE reads into MiXCR, producing one record per CDR3 protein. The table lists some 1,700,000 distinct CDR3 sequences, about 31% of them singletons, with more than 0.25% in the top ten. This clonotype was counted a few times. The antigen is not known. The study, taken as a whole, reports: Partly confounded zero-insertion analyses could result from invariant MAIT and iNKT cells.

This chain links TRBV5-6 with TRBJ2-1; TRBD2 matches 7 bases. This TCR derives from a newborn girl in good health. The sample taken for sequencing was cord blood. The chain's CDR3 is CASSQGVAGLYNEQFF. For the CDR3, the DNA is TGTGCCAGCAGCCAAGGAGTAGCGGGCCTGTACAATGAGCAGTTCTTC.